Listed here are 30 T cell receptor beta chains from one sample, sequenced in a study of shared clonotypes between healthy human individuals. The table came from immunoSEQ multiplex PCR; TCRdb's copy has only in-frame clones and leaves some out. Here the sample spans 2 million to 2.5 million clones, roughly 90% being singletons. The sequenced sample consisted of naive CD4+ T cells from PBMCs. Described subset: CD45RA+ positively selected. Receptors were obtained from a man between 18 and 29 years old in good health. Some clones in this sample may be carry-over from other donors' samples.

The genes are TRBV5-1 and TRBJ2-3, with TRBD2 matching over 16 bases. There are 22 residues in the CDR3. CDR1 SGHRS and CDR2 YFSETQ come from the germline V gene. J gave up 0 bases and V 1 base, and 14 bases lay outside the gene matches. CDR3 sequence: CASSLRNRGLAGGRASTDTQYF. CDR3 DNA sequence: TGCGCCAGCAGCTTGAGAAACCGGGGACTAGCGGGAGGGCGAGCTAGCACAGATACGCAGTATTTT.

V and J are TRBV7-6 and TRBJ2-2; possible D gene TRBD1, 5 bases. In germline, CDR1 is SGHVS, CDR2 FNYEAQ. V lost 4 bases and J lost 4, with 16 bases in between. The CDR3 consists of 16 residues. In nucleotides, the CDR3 is TGTGCCAGCAGCTCCCGGCAGGGATCGGGCACCGGGGAGCTGTTTTTT. Amino acids: CASSSRQGSGTGELFF.

The CDR3 spells CASSVEAGTTEAFF. DNA for the CDR3: TGTGCCAGCAGCGTAGAGGCAGGGACCACTGAAGCTTTCTTT. The chain employs TRBV9 and TRBJ1-1; the D gene is possibly TRBD1 (5 bases). The V end lost 0 bases, the J end lost 4 bases, and 10 bases lay between the germline ends. The CDR3 covers 14 residues. CDR1 SGDLS and CDR2 YYNGEE come from the germline V gene.

The J gene is TRBJ1-5, the V gene TRBV14; D gene uncertain. The CDR3 is made up of 12 amino acids. The V gene's germline CDR1 is SGHDN and CDR2 FVKESK. The germline V and J ends were trimmed by 0 bases and 9 bases, with 6 bases remaining between them. The CDR3 region is CASSQDFGPQHF. Here the CDR3 DNA reads TGTGCCAGCAGCCAAGATTTCGGGCCCCAGCATTTT.

This clone was detected once. The rearrangement links TRBV14 to TRBJ2-7; tentatively, D is TRBD2 (7 bases). Germline values: CDR1 SGHDN, CDR2 FVKESK. The CDR3 is 15 residues long. The V and J ends lost 3 bases and 4 bases respectively, with 16 bases between them. CDR3 loop: CASSHPEGGRYEQYF. The CDR3 DNA reads as TGTGCCAGCAGCCATCCCGAGGGGGGGAGGTACGAGCAGTACTTC.

J is TRBJ1-3 and V is TRBV9; D uncertain. CDR1 and CDR2 (germline): SGDLS, YYNGEE. The CDR3 runs to 14 residues. V was shortened by 4 bases and J by 0 bases, with 8 bases between the two germline ends. In DNA form, the CDR3 reads TGTGCCAGCAGCACTGCCCTCTCTGGAAACACCATATATTTT. Amino acid sequence: CASSTALSGNTIYF.

V is TRBV28 and J is TRBJ2-7, with 8 positions matching TRBD2. Germline lookup yields CDR1 MDHEN and CDR2 SYDVKM. The CDR3 covers 17 residues. Germline trimming cut 3 bases from V and 0 bases from J; bases unmatched to any gene: 10. This chain's CDR3 is CASSFPRASGRSYEQYF. In DNA, the CDR3 is TGTGCCAGCAGTTTCCCTCGGGCTAGCGGGCGCTCCTACGAGCAGTACTTC.

This chain connects TRBV4-3 to TRBJ2-3; D not certain. This CDR3 is built from 13 residues. Per germline, CDR1 LGHNA and CDR2 YSLEER. The V end was cut by 3 bases, the J end by 5 bases, with 9 bases between. The CDR3 here is CASSHDPGDTQYF. CDR3 DNA: TGCGCCAGCAGCCACGACCCGGGAGATACGCAGTATTTT.

The rearrangement joins TRBV11-1 to TRBJ2-5, with 7 bases identical to TRBD1. Germline trimming cut 7 bases from V and 4 bases from J; bases unmatched to any gene: 9. Per the germline V gene, CDR1 is SGHAT and CDR2 is FQDESV (reference sequence). This CDR3 contains 14 residues. The CDR3 DNA sequence: TGTGCCAGCACCGGCATTTACAGGGGAGAGACCCAGTACTTC. It encodes CASTGIYRGETQYF.

The chain links TRBV11-3 to TRBJ2-5; D is unclear. The CDR3 is made up of 14 amino acids. Germline-derived CDR1 and CDR2 are SGHNT and YENEEA. Trimming pared 5 bases from V and 2 bases from J, leaving 12 bases between. CDR3 loop: CASSATAVQETQYF. The CDR3, as DNA: TGTGCCAGCAGCGCTACGGCGGTGCAAGAGACCCAGTACTTC. Full variable domain (outside the CDR3, taken from reference TRBV11-3 and TRBJ2-5): EAGVVQSPRYKIIEKKQPVAFWCNPISGHNTLYWYLQNLGQGPELLIRYENEEAVDDSQLPKDRFSAERLKGVDSTLKIQPAELGDSAVYLCASSATAVQETQYFGPGTRLLVL.

This clone appeared a few times. Here the CDR3 reads CSALGGQPQHF. The CDR3, as DNA: TGCAGTGCCTTGGGGGGCCAGCCCCAGCATTTT. This rearrangement joins TRBV20-1 to TRBJ1-5, with D possibly TRBD1 on 6 matching bases. The CDR3 has 11 amino acids. Germline values: CDR1 DFQATT, CDR2 SNEGSKA (reference sequence). V dropped 6 bases and J dropped 7 bases, with 10 bases sitting between them.

This clone has a single count. The identical CDR3 is also encoded by other nucleotide sequences in the sample. CDR3 bases: TGTGCCAGCAGTTTCTGGCAGAACTCCTACGAGCAGTACTTC. Translation gives CASSFWQNSYEQYF. The chain has TRBV28 and TRBJ2-7; no definite D call. V dropped 3 bases and J dropped 0 bases, with 9 bases sitting between them. The germline V gene encodes CDR1 MDHEN and CDR2 SYDVKM. The CDR3 contains 14 residues.

The CDR3 DNA reads TGTGCCAGCGACACGCGTGGGGGCAATCAGCCCCAGCATTTT. Translating it yields CASDTRGGNQPQHF. The chain joins TRBV6-1 to TRBJ1-5, with D unresolved. The CDR3 is made up of 14 amino acids. Trimming shortened V by 8 bases and J by 2 bases, and 13 bases separated the two germline ends. Germline CDR1 and CDR2: MNHNS and SASEGT.

This clone appeared once. The CDR3 DNA reads TGCGCCAGCAGCTTAGCGACATCTGCTAACACCGGGGAGCTGTTTTTT. It specifies CASSLATSANTGELFF. The rearrangement uses TRBV5-1 and TRBJ2-2, with D hard to call. CDR1 SGHRS and CDR2 YFSETQ come from the germline V gene. Trimming shortened V by 2 bases and J by 2 bases, and 13 bases separated the two germline ends. This CDR3 is built from 16 residues.

The V and J genes are TRBV25-1 and TRBJ2-5; D may be TRBD1 (5 bases). Germline CDR1 MGHDK, CDR2 SYGVNS. This CDR3 comprises 13 residues. Trimming took 5 bases from V and 2 from J, leaving 9 bases between them. The CDR3 DNA sequence: TGTGCCAGCAGTCTCCGACAGCAAGAGACCCAGTACTTC. This gives the protein CASSLRQQETQYF. Using reference TRBV25-1 and TRBJ2-5 for the parts outside the CDR3, the full variable domain is EADIYQTPRYLVIGTGKKITLECSQTMGHDKMYWYQQDPGMELHLIHYSYGVNSTEKGDLSSESTVSRIRTEHFPLTLESARPSHTSQYLCASSLRQQETQYFGPGTRLLVL.

This rearrangement joins TRBV7-3 to TRBJ2-1; the D call may be TRBD1 or TRBD2 (6 bases each). Trimming stripped 5 bases from V and 3 bases from J, with 17 bases between. Germline V gene data show CDR1 as SGHTA and CDR2 as FQGTGA. There are 16 residues in the CDR3. The CDR3 bases are TGTGCCAGCAGCCCGAACGGGGGCACCTTCTACAATGAGCAGTTCTTC. Encoded protein: CASSPNGGTFYNEQFF.

This sequence joins TRBV27 and TRBJ2-3, with 9 bases lining up with TRBD1. This CDR3 is built from 15 residues. Per germline, CDR1 MNHEY and CDR2 SMNVEV (reference sequence). V lost 3 bases and J lost 3; bases outside the gene matches: 4. Here the CDR3 reads CASSFTGGQTDTQYF. DNA of the CDR3: TGTGCCAGCAGTTTTACAGGGGGCCAGACAGATACGCAGTATTTT.

V and J are TRBV28 and TRBJ2-5, with TRBD1 matching 8 bases. The germline gives CDR1 MDHEN, CDR2 SYDVKM. CDR3 length: 15 residues. The ends lost 6 bases at V and 5 bases at J; junction bases unmatched: 11. The CDR3 spells CASRDRTGIVETQYF. The CDR3 DNA sequence: TGTGCCAGCAGAGATCGGACAGGGATAGTTGAGACCCAGTACTTC.

The chain carries TRBV18 and TRBJ2-7, with 11 bases fitting TRBD1. Losses at the gene ends were 4 bases for V and 4 bases for J; bases not matched to a gene: 3. The germline V gene encodes CDR1 KGHSH and CDR2 LQKENI. CDR3 length: 14 residues. The CDR3 nucleotides read TGTGCCAGCTCACAGGGGGACAGGGGGTACGAGCAGTACTTC. It encodes CASSQGDRGYEQYF.

J is TRBJ2-7 and V is TRBV11-2; the D gene is possibly TRBD2 (7 bases). CDR3 length equals 16 residues. The V gene's germline CDR1 is SGHAT and CDR2 FQNNGV. Trimming left V 5 bases short and J 2 bases short, with 19 bases between. The CDR3 nucleotides read TGTGCCAGCAGCCCACTAACTGGCGGGGGCCCCTACGAGCAGTACTTC. Translating it yields CASSPLTGGGPYEQYF. Looking up the rest from reference TRBV11-2 and TRBJ2-7 gives the full variable domain: EAGVAQSPRYKIIEKRQSVAFWCNPISGHATLYWYQQILGQGPKLLIQFQNNGVVDDSQLPKDRFSAERLKGVDSTLKIQPAKLEDSAVYLCASSPLTGGGPYEQYFGPGTRLTVT.

This CDR3 reads CASSGGLSEMHNEQFF. In DNA, the CDR3 is TGTGCCAGTAGTGGGGGGCTTAGCGAGATGCACAATGAGCAGTTCTTC. The chain combines TRBV19 with TRBJ2-1; D is tentatively TRBD1 or TRBD2 (6 bases each). The CDR3 sequence is 16 residues long. Looked up from germline, CDR1 is LNHDA and CDR2 is SQIVND (reference sequence). Trimming cost V 5 bases and J 5 bases, with 19 bases left between them.

This sequence joins TRBV7-8 and TRBJ2-7; 9 bases agree with TRBD1. This CDR3 has 14 amino acids. The germline V gene encodes CDR1 SGHVS and CDR2 FQNEAQ. The junction had 9 bases not matched to a gene; V was cut back by 7 bases and J by 5 bases. The CDR3 DNA reads as TGTGCCAGCACCCGCCGGGACAGGGTTAACGAGCAGTACTTC. It codes for CASTRRDRVNEQYF.

The rearrangement links TRBV28 to TRBJ1-3; maybe TRBD1 (5 bases). V lost 5 bases to trimming and J lost 2 bases, with 16 bases between them. This CDR3 region has 16 residues. Germline V lookup: CDR1 MDHEN, CDR2 SYDVKM. The CDR3 DNA reads TGTGCCAGCAGTCGTTCCGGGACTTCGGCTGGAAACACCATATATTTT. Residues: CASSRSGTSAGNTIYF.

This rearrangement joins TRBV18 to TRBJ2-6; 7 bases agree with TRBD1. CDR1 and CDR2 from the germline V gene are KGHSH and LQKENI. Germline trimming cut 3 bases from V and 1 base from J; bases unmatched to any gene: 9. This CDR3 spans 18 amino acids. The CDR3 spells CASSPWTGPGSGANVLTF. For the CDR3, the DNA is TGTGCCAGCTCACCCTGGACAGGCCCCGGGTCTGGGGCCAACGTCCTGACTTTC.

This chain links TRBV5-1 with TRBJ2-5; tentative D call: TRBD2 (6 bases). Germline V gives CDR1 SGHRS, CDR2 YFSETQ. V was pared by 4 bases and J by 3 bases, with 13 bases between. This CDR3 contains 14 residues. The CDR3 DNA follows: TGCGCCAGCAGCCCATTCGCGGGGAAAGAGACCCAGTACTTC. The encoded protein is CASSPFAGKETQYF.

This rearrangement joins TRBV15 to TRBJ2-3; D not resolved. V lost 6 bases, J lost 4 bases, and 8 bases lay in between. The germline gives CDR1 LNHNV, CDR2 YYDKDF (reference sequence). The CDR3 totals 12 residues. The CDR3 bases are TGTGCCACCAGGGGATTATCAGATACGCAGTATTTT. Protein sequence: CATRGLSDTQYF.

The J gene is TRBJ1-4, the V gene TRBV18; no reliable D call. This CDR3 region has 13 residues. V was clipped by 5 bases and J by 14 bases, with 18 bases between them. From germline, CDR1 is KGHSH and CDR2 LQKENI. The CDR3 region has the DNA TGTGCCAGCTCAGGTACAGACCAATCGGGTCTGTTTTTT. This translates into CASSGTDQSGLFF.

For this clone: This sample also contains other DNA sequences that code for the same CDR3. CDR3 DNA sequence: TGCAGTGCTAGAGGTGACAATGAGCAGTTCTTC. This codes for CSARGDNEQFF. The chain joins TRBV20-1 to TRBJ2-1, with D unresolved. CDR1 DFQATT and CDR2 SNEGSKA come from the germline V gene (reference sequence). The CDR3 contains 11 residues. Trimming pared 1 base from V and 5 bases from J, leaving 3 bases between.

This chain connects TRBV7-2 to TRBJ2-5; 9 bases are shared with TRBD1. Germline-derived CDR1 and CDR2 are SGHTA and FQGNSA. The V segment lost 6 bases and the J segment 5 bases; nucleotides outside the gene matches: 10. The CDR3 sequence is 15 residues long. The CDR3 DNA reads TGTGCCAGCAGTTTAAGGGGACAGGGTGGGGAGACCCAGTACTTC. Encoded protein: CASSLRGQGGETQYF.

CDR3 region: CTSSQIIDLQGGQPQHF. CDR3 in DNA: TGCACCAGCAGCCAAATAATCGACCTCCAGGGAGGTCAGCCCCAGCATTTT. V gene TRBV1 combines with J gene TRBJ1-5. TRBV1 is shown as a pseudogene. The CDR3 extends over 17 amino acids.